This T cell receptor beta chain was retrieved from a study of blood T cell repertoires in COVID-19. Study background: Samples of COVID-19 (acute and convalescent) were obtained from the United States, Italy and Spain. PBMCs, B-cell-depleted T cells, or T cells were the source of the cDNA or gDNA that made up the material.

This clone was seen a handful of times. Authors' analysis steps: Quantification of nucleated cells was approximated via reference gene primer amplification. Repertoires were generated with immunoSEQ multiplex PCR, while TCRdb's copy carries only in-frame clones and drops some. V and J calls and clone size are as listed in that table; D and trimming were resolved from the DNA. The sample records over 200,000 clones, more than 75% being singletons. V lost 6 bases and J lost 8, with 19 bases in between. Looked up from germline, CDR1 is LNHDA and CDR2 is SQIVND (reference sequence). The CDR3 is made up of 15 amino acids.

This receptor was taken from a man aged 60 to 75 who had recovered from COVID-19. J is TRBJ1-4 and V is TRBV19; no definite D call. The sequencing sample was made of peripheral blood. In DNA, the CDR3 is TGTGCCAGTAGCCTTCGGCTTCCATCAGGCGAAAAACTGTTTTTT. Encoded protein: CASSLRLPSGEKLFF.